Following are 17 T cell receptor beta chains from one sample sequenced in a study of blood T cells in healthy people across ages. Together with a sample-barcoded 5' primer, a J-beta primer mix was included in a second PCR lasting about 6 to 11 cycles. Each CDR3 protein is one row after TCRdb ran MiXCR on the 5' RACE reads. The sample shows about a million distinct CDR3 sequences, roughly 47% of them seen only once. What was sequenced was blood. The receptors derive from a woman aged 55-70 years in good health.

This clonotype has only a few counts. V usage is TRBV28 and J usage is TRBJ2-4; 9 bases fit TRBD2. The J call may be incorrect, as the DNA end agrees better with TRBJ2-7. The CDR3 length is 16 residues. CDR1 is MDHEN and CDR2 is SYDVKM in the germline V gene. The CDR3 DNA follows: TGTGCCAGCAGTCTGGTACTAGCGGGTCTGACCTACGAGCAGTACTTC. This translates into CASSLVLAGLTYEQYF.

Here the CDR3 reads CASSRGQGATEAQYF. The CDR3 bases are TGCGCCAGCAGCCGTGGACAGGGGGCTACGGAGGCCCAGTACTTC. The chain carries TRBV5-1 and TRBJ2-7; 11 bases are a match to TRBD1. The CDR3 is 15 residues long. V lost 4 bases and J lost 10; bases outside the gene matches: 13. Germline-derived CDR1 and CDR2 are SGHRS and YFSETQ.

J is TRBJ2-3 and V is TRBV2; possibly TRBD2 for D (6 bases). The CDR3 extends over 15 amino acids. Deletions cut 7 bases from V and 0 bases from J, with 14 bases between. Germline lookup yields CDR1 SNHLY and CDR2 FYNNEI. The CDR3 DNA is TGTGCCAGCAACGGGCTAGCGTCCAGCACAGATACGCAGTATTTT. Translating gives CASNGLASSTDTQYF.

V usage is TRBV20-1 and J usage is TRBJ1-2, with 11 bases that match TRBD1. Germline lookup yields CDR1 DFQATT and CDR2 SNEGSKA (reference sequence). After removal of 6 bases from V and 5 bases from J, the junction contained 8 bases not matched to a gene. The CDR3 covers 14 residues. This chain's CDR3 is CSASAGQGVYGYTF. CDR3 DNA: TGCAGTGCCAGCGCGGGACAGGGGGTTTATGGCTACACCTTC.

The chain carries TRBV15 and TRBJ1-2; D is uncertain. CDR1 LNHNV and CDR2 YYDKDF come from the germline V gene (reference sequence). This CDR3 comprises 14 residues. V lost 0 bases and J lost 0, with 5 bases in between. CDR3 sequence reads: CATSRDQSNYGYTF. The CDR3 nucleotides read TGTGCCACCAGCAGAGATCAGTCTAACTATGGCTACACCTTC.

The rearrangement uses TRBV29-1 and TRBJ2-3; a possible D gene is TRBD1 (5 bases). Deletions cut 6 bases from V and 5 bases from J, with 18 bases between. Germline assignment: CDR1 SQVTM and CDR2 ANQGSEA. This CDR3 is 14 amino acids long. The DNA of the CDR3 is TGCAGCGTAATCCAGGGCCTTGGAATAGATACGCAGTATTTT. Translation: CSVIQGLGIDTQYF.

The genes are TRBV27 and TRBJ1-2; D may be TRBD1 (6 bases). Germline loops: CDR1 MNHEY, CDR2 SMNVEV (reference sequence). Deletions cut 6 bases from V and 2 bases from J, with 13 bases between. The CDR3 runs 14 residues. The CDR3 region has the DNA TGTGCCAGCAGGCCGGGACACTTGAACTATGGCTACACCTTC. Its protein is CASRPGHLNYGYTF.

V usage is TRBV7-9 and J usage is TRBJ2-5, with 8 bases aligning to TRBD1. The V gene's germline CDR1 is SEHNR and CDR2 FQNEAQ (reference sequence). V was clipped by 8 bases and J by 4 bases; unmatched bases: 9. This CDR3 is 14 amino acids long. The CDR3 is CASLSAGQAETQYF. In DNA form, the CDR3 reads TGTGCCAGCCTCTCGGCGGGACAGGCAGAGACCCAGTACTTC.

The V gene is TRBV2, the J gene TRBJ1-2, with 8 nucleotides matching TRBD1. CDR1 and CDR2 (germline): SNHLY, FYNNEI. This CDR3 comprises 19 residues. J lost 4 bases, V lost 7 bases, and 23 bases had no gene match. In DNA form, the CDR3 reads TGTGCCAGCACCTCCGGGGAGTGGCAGGGGGCGCCGACCTCCTATGGCTACACCTTC. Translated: CASTSGEWQGAPTSYGYTF.

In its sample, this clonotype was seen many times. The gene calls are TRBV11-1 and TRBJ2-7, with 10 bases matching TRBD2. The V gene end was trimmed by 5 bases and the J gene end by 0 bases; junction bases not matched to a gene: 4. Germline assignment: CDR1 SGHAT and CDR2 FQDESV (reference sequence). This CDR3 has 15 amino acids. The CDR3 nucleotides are TGTGCCAGCAGCCCGGGACTAGCGTACTCCTACGAGCAGTACTTC. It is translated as CASSPGLAYSYEQYF.

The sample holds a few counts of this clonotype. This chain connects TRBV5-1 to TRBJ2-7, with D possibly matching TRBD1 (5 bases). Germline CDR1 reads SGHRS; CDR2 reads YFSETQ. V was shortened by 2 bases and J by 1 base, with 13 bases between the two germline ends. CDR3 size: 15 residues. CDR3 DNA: TGCGCCAGCAGCTTTGGACACCCTCGATCCTACGAGCAGTACTTC. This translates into CASSFGHPRSYEQYF.

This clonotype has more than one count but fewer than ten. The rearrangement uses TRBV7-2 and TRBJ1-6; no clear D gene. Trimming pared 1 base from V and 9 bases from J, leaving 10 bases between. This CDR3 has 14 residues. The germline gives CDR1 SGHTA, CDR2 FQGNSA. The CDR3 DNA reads TGTGCCAGCAGCTTAGGGCTGAACAGTTCACCCCTCCACTTT. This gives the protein CASSLGLNSSPLHF.

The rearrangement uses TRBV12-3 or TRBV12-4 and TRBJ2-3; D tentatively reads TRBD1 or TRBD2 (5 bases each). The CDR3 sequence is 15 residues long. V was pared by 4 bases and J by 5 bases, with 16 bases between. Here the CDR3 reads CASSYSRPRGDTQYF. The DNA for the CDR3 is TGTGCCAGCAGTTATAGCAGGCCGAGGGGAGATACGCAGTATTTT.

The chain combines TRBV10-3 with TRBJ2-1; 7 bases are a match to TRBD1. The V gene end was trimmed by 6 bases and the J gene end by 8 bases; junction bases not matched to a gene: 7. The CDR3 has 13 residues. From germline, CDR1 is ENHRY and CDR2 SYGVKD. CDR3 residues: CAIRGPDRDEQFF. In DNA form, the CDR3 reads TGTGCCATCAGGGGCCCCGACAGGGATGAGCAGTTCTTC.

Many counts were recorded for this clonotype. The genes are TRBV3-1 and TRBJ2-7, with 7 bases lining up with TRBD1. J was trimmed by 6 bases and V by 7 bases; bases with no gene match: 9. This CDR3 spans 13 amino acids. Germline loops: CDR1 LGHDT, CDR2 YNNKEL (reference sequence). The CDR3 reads CASTNRGSSEQYF. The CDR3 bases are TGTGCCAGCACCAACAGGGGTTCGAGCGAGCAGTACTTC.

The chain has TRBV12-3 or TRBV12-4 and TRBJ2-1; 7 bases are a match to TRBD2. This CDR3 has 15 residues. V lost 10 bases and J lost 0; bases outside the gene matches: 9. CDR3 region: CANRPRTSSYNEQFF. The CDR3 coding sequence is TGTGCCAACAGACCCAGGACTAGCTCCTACAATGAGCAGTTCTTC.

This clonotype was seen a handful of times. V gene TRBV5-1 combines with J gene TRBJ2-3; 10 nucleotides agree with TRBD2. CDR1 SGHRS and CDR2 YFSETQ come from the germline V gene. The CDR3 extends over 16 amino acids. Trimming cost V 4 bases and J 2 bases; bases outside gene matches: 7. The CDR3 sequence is CASSLRTSGYTDTQYF. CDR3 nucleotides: TGCGCCAGCAGCCTCCGGACTAGCGGCTACACAGATACGCAGTATTTT.